This TCR beta chain was captured by sequencing in a study of cytomegalovirus exposure and HLA in healthy donors. Study context: Previous work identified 120 million or so unique TCR beta sequences from around 200 million T cells. Study-wide results and limits: Data from an earlier analysis indicated that most TCR beta V segments were productive either about 87% or about 30% of the time. Most subjects had HLA-A and HLA-B alleles reportedly predicted accurately by TCR beta sequences.

PCR primers comprised 60 Vbeta and 13 Jbeta primers. TCRdb's copy holds only in-frame clones and misses some; the assay was immunoSEQ multiplex PCR. Among about 190,000 clones listed, roughly 74% were seen once. Regarding this clone: Its antigen is undetermined.

Germline CDR1 is SGHRS and CDR2 is YFSETQ. The CDR3 is 13 residues long. V dropped 3 bases and J dropped 7; count of bases not matched to a gene: 6. Sequencing was performed on PBMCs. The sequence was obtained from a woman aged 25 to 39 in good health and CMV-seropositive. The chain carries TRBV5-1 and TRBJ1-1, with 7 bases matching TRBD1. CDR3 in DNA: TGCGCCAGCAGCTACGACAGGGATTTTGAAGCTTTCTTT. Translation: CASSYDRDFEAFF.